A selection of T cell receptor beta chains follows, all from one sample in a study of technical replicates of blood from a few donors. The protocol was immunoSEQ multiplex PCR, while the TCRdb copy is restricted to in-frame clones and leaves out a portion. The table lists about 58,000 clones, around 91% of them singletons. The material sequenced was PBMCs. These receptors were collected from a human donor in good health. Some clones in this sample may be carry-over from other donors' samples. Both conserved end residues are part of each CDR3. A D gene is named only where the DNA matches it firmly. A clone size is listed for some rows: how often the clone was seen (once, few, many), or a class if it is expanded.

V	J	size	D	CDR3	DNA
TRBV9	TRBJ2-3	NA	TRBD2	CASKGSERGSGDTQYF	TGTGCCAGCAAAGGTTCCGAGCGGGGTTCTGGAGATACGCAGTATTTT
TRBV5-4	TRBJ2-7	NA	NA	CASSLPGGTYEQYF	TGTGCCAGCAGCTTGCCTGGAGGGACGTACGAGCAGTACTTC
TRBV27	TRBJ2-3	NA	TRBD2	CASRRSGASDTQYF	TGTGCCAGCAGAAGGAGCGGGGCCTCAGATACGCAGTATTTT
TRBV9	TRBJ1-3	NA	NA	CASSVGGSTSGNTIYF	TGTGCCAGCAGCGTAGGGGGCAGCACCTCTGGAAACACCATATATTTT
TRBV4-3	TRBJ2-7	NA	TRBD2	CASSSYAGGDEQYF	TGCGCCAGCAGCTCCTACGCGGGAGGGGACGAGCAGTACTTC
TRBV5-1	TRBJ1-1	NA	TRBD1	CASTLTGEYSTEAFF	TGCGCCAGCACCCTGACAGGGGAGTATAGCACTGAAGCTTTCTTT
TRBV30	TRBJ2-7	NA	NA	CAWSSTGFEQYF	TGTGCCTGGAGTTCGACAGGTTTCGAGCAGTACTTC
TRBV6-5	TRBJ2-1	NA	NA	CASSYGQRRDEQFF	TGTGCCAGCAGTTACGGCCAGAGGCGCGATGAGCAGTTCTTC
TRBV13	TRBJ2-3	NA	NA	CASSPRQAESTDTQYF	TGTGCCAGCAGCCCCAGACAGGCCGAAAGCACAGATACGCAGTATTTT
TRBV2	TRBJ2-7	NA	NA	CASSGMRDEQYF	TGTGCCAGCTCCGGGATGAGGGACGAGCAGTACTTC
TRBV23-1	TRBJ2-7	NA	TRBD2	CASSQGGRANYEQYF	TGCGCCAGCAGTCAGGGGGGGAGGGCCAACTACGAGCAGTACTTC
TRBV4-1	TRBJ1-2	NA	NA	CASSQTGLFGKGYTF	TGCGCCAGCAGCCAAACAGGGTTATTCGGAAAAGGCTACACCTTC
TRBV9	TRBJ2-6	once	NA	CASGRDSGANVLTF	TGTGCCAGCGGCAGGGATTCTGGGGCCAACGTCCTGACTTTC